This T cell receptor beta chain was sequenced during a study of blood T cell repertoires in COVID-19. Study as a whole: Nucleic acid was either cDNA or gDNA, and it came from T cells, B-cell-depleted T cells, or PBMCs.

The V gene's germline CDR1 is SEHNR and CDR2 FQNEAQ (reference sequence). This CDR3 spans 15 amino acids. Trimming cost V 1 base and J 6 bases; bases outside gene matches: 5. TCRdb keeps only in-frame clones here, not all; method: immunoSEQ multiplex PCR. The sample includes 200,000 to 250,000 clones, 80% to 90% of them seen just once. The receptor was derived from an elderly woman with acute or convalescent COVID-19. Sequenced input: peripheral blood. The chain employs TRBV7-9 and TRBJ2-3; 9 bases agree with TRBD2. As DNA, the CDR3 is TGTGCCAGCAGCTTAGGCGGGAGGGCGTTCGATACGCAGTATTTT. Encoded protein: CASSLGGRAFDTQYF.